One and the same sample provided the 19 T cell receptor beta chains below, sequenced in a study of shared clonotypes between healthy human individuals. Generated by immunoSEQ multiplex PCR, the TCRdb table keeps only in-frame clones and is missing some. The data hold approximately 740,000 clones, with approximately 79% observed a single time. The sequenced sample consisted of memory CD4+ T cells sorted from blood. Subset: CD45RA-negative fraction. These receptors were obtained from a woman aged 30 to 39 in good health.

V is TRBV7-8 and J is TRBJ2-2, with unresolved D. The V and J ends lost 1 base and 4 bases respectively, with 7 bases between them. CDR1 SGHVS and CDR2 FQNEAQ come from the germline V gene. This CDR3 is built from 14 residues. The CDR3 nucleotides read TGTGCCAGCAGCTTAGTCTGGGCCACCGGGGAGCTGTTTTTT. This sequence encodes CASSLVWATGELFF.

Written as DNA, the CDR3 is TGTGCCAGCAGCTTAAGGGGATCCAATCAGCCCCAGCATTTT. Its protein product is CASSLRGSNQPQHF. The rearrangement links TRBV7-9 to TRBJ1-5; possibly TRBD1 for D (5 bases). From germline, CDR1 is SEHNR and CDR2 FQNEAQ (reference sequence). This CDR3 region has 14 residues. Trimming left V 2 bases short and J 3 bases short, with 8 bases between. The full variable domain, rest sourced from reference TRBV7-9 and TRBJ1-5, is DTGVSQNPRHKITKRGQNVTFRCDPISEHNRLYWYRQTLGQGPEFLTYFQNEAQLEKSRLLSDRFSAERPKGSFSTLEIQRTEQGDSAMYLCASSLRGSNQPQHFGDGTRLSIL.

As for this clone: Since a much larger clone is just one base distant, this may be a read error. The chain has TRBV7-3 and TRBJ1-5, with TRBD1 identical over 9 bases. Germline CDR1 SGHTA, CDR2 FQGTGA. The CDR3 covers 19 residues. CDR3 in DNA: TGTGTCAGCAGCCCCTTGCGGGACAGGGAGAAATATAGCAATCAGCCCCAGCATTTT. Translation: CVSSPLRDREKYSNQPQHF. Using reference TRBV7-3 and TRBJ1-5 for the parts outside the CDR3, the full variable domain is GAGVSQTPSNKVTEKGKYVELRCDPISGHTALYWYRQSLGQGPEFLIYFQGTGAADDSGLPNDRFFAVRPEGSVSTLKIQRTERGDSAVYLCVSSPLRDREKYSNQPQHFGDGTRLSIL.

The V and J genes are TRBV6-5 and TRBJ2-7; a weak D match, TRBD1 (6 bases). This CDR3 is built from 15 residues. V lost 2 bases to trimming and J lost 2 bases, with 13 bases between them. Per the germline V gene, CDR1 is MNHEY and CDR2 is SVGAGI. CDR3 region: CASSYAARGTYEQYF. DNA for the CDR3: TGTGCCAGCAGTTACGCAGCAAGGGGGACCTACGAGCAGTACTTC.

The chain recombines TRBV30 with TRBJ2-1, with 14 bases aligning to TRBD2. With 4 bases clipped from V and 7 bases from J, the junction kept 6 bases outside the gene matches. Germline assignment: CDR1 GTSNPN and CDR2 SVGIG (reference sequence). The CDR3 covers 15 residues. The CDR3 sequence is CAWTQGTSGGNEQFF. DNA for the CDR3: TGTGCCTGGACCCAAGGGACTAGCGGGGGTAATGAGCAGTTCTTC. The variable domain in full, with the rest retrieved from reference TRBV30 and TRBJ2-1, is SQTIHQWPATLVQPVGSPLSLECTVEGTSNPNLYWYRQAAGRGLQLLFYSVGIGQISSEVPQNLSASRPQDRQFILSSKKLLLSDSGFYLCAWTQGTSGGNEQFFGPGTRLTVL.

This chain joins TRBV9 and TRBJ2-1; D is possibly TRBD2 (6 bases). The CDR3 has 18 residues. V lost 4 bases to trimming and J lost 0 bases, with 20 bases between them. Germline CDR1 and CDR2: SGDLS and YYNGEE. CDR3 in amino acids: CASSPALSGLLSYNEQFF. CDR3 coding DNA: TGTGCCAGCAGCCCAGCACTGTCGGGACTCCTCTCCTACAATGAGCAGTTCTTC.

This clone occurred once. Within the sample, other DNA sequences also encode this same CDR3. V is TRBV28 and J is TRBJ2-7, with a tentative D call TRBD1 (5 bases). The germline V gene has CDR1 MDHEN and CDR2 SYDVKM. The CDR3 totals 12 residues. Trimming took off 4 bases at V and 4 bases at J, with 8 bases between the two ends. The CDR3 DNA reads as TGTGCCAGCAGTTCCAACAGGTACGAGCAGTACTTC. Protein product: CASSSNRYEQYF.

V usage is TRBV18 and J usage is TRBJ1-5; D might be TRBD1 (5 bases). Germline V gene data show CDR1 as KGHSH and CDR2 as LQKENI. There are 14 residues in the CDR3. Trimming left V 2 bases short and J 6 bases short, with 11 bases between. The CDR3 reads CASSPEGVIQPQHF. The DNA of the CDR3 is TGTGCCAGCTCACCAGAAGGGGTTATTCAGCCCCAGCATTTT.

V usage is TRBV20-1 and J usage is TRBJ2-5; D unresolved. The CDR3 contains 11 residues. Between the trimmed V and J ends, which lost 5 bases and 9 bases, there was a span of 13 bases. CDR1 is DFQATT, CDR2 SNEGSKA, per germline (reference sequence). In DNA form, the CDR3 reads TGCAGTGCTCCCCTCAAAGGACCCCAGTACTTC. Residues: CSAPLKGPQYF.

V usage is TRBV7-8 and J usage is TRBJ1-2; a possible D gene is TRBD1 (5 bases). Trimming stripped 1 base from V and 4 bases from J, with 10 bases between. CDR1 and CDR2 (germline): SGHVS, FQNEAQ. The CDR3 sequence is 14 residues long. CDR3 nucleotides: TGTGCCAGCAGCTTAGGGCTCCAGGGCTATGGCTACACCTTC. Protein: CASSLGLQGYGYTF.

V is TRBV13 and J is TRBJ2-3; D may be TRBD1 (6 bases). Between the trimmed V and J ends, which lost 5 bases and 3 bases, there was a span of 15 bases. The CDR3 is made up of 15 amino acids. Germline CDR1 reads PRHDT; CDR2 reads FYEKMQ (reference sequence). This CDR3 is CASSRGRGSTDTQYF. DNA of the CDR3: TGTGCCAGCAGCCGAGGTAGGGGGAGTACAGATACGCAGTATTTT. The variable domain in full, with the rest retrieved from reference TRBV13 and TRBJ2-3, is AAGVIQSPRHLIKEKRETATLKCYPIPRHDTVYWYQQGPGQDPQFLISFYEKMQSDKGSIPDRFSAQQFSDYHSELNMSSLELGDSALYFCASSRGRGSTDTQYFGPGTRLTVL.

V and J are TRBV7-8 and TRBJ2-5, with D maybe TRBD2 (6 bases). Germline-derived CDR1 and CDR2 are SGHVS and FQNEAQ. Trimming removed 2 bases at V and 2 bases at J, with 12 bases between. The CDR3 loop spans 15 amino acids. The CDR3 bases are TGTGCCAGCAGCTTAAATGGCGGGGATCAAGAGACCCAGTACTTC. Its translation is CASSLNGGDQETQYF.

V and J are TRBV21-1 and TRBJ2-7. TRBV21-1 is described as a pseudogene. CDR3 length: 17 amino acids. The CDR3: CASSKDYEGGSSYEQYF. As DNA, the CDR3 is TGTGCCAGCAGCAAGGACTATGAGGGGGGTAGCTCCTACGAGCAGTACTTC.

The chain joins TRBV6-5 to TRBJ2-5, with 9 bases matching TRBD1. Germline CDR1 is MNHEY and CDR2 is SVGAGI. V shed 6 bases, J shed 7 bases, and the junction held 12 bases outside the gene matches. The CDR3 sequence is 15 residues long. CDR3 DNA sequence: TGTGCCAGCAGCACAGGGGGCGGAGAAAGAGGGACCCAGTACTTC. It translates to CASSTGGGERGTQYF.

The rearrangement uses TRBV5-1 and TRBJ2-7, with 9 positions matching TRBD1. V lost 7 bases, J lost 4 bases, and 12 bases stayed unmatched. From germline, CDR1 is SGHRS and CDR2 YFSETQ. This CDR3 has 15 residues. DNA for the CDR3: TGCGCCAGCGGGTCAAAAGGGACAGGGAGGTACGAGCAGTACTTC. Translation gives CASGSKGTGRYEQYF.

The V and J genes are TRBV2 and TRBJ2-2, with no clear D. Per the germline V gene, CDR1 is SNHLY and CDR2 is FYNNEI. V lost 4 bases and J 0 bases, leaving 12 bases between the germline ends. The CDR3 has 16 residues. The CDR3 is CASSGWSWTNTGELFF. In nucleotides, the CDR3 is TGTGCCAGCAGTGGATGGTCGTGGACGAACACCGGGGAGCTGTTTTTT.

This clone was recorded a few times. CDR3 sequence reads: CASSQPGQTYEQYF. The CDR3 DNA is TGTGCCAGCAGTCAACCGGGACAGACCTACGAGCAGTACTTC. The chain recombines TRBV28 with TRBJ2-7; 7 bases are shared with TRBD1. CDR1 and CDR2 from the germline V gene are MDHEN and SYDVKM. V shed 5 bases, J shed 2 bases, and the junction held 6 bases outside the gene matches. The CDR3 is made up of 14 amino acids.

This clone was observed once. The V and J genes are TRBV4-1 and TRBJ1-5, with a weak D call TRBD1 (5 bases). CDR1 is MGHRA and CDR2 is YSYEKL in the germline V gene. This CDR3 has 13 amino acids. V gave up 4 bases and J gave up 6 bases, with 10 bases separating them. Here the CDR3 reads CASSRDSVQPQHF. The CDR3 DNA is TGCGCCAGCAGCCGGGACTCCGTTCAGCCCCAGCATTTT.

In this sample, this clone turned up once. The chain has TRBV28 and TRBJ1-5; tentatively, D is TRBD1 (6 bases). CDR1 is MDHEN and CDR2 is SYDVKM in the germline V gene. This CDR3 has 15 residues. Trimming shortened V by 7 bases and J by 4 bases, and 17 bases separated the two germline ends. The CDR3 loop is CASTSTGALNQPQHF. The CDR3 bases are TGTGCCAGCACCTCGACAGGAGCACTTAATCAGCCCCAGCATTTT.